This T cell receptor (beta chain) was identified in a study of PD-1 and CTLA-4 blockade in melanoma. Clones were read by immunoSEQ multiplex PCR, and TCRdb kept only the in-frame ones, dropping some. The sample carries some 7,100 clones, about 80% recorded once. The CDR3 length is 12 residues. V lost 2 bases, J lost 5 bases, and 6 bases lay in between. Germline assignment: CDR1 MNHEY and CDR2 SVGEGT. The sample here was CD8+ T cells from peripheral blood, taken before anti-PD-1 treatment. The chain has TRBV6-2 or TRBV6-3 and TRBJ1-1; the D is unclear. The clonotype was recovered from a human donor with melanoma. The CDR3 DNA reads TGTGCCAGCAGTTACATCGGGACTGAAGCTTTCTTT. The encoded protein is CASSYIGTEAFF.